This record looks at one T cell receptor beta chain sequence and its context. Antigen unknown. PCR was performed a second time for about 6 to 11 cycles using a sample-barcoded 5' primer and a J-beta primer mix. TCRdb re-called the 5' RACE reads through MiXCR, storing one row per CDR3 protein. The table has about 1,000,000 distinct CDR3 sequences, roughly 45% seen once. These data are taken from a study of blood T cells in healthy people across ages. General study points: Roughly linear declines in TCR beta diversity per million T cells occurred with age. PBMC samples, being unsorted, prevented any conclusive comparison of naive and antigen-experienced cells.

Each donor's blood draw was roughly 10 milliliters of peripheral blood. Total RNA was isolated from each sample in quantities of at least 5 micrograms. The CDR3 consists of 12 residues. V gave up 6 bases and J gave up 4 bases, with 9 bases separating them. Specimen: blood. The TCR sequence derives from a woman in her sixties or seventies in good health. V gene TRBV12-3 or TRBV12-4 combines with J gene TRBJ1-2; the D is unclear. The CDR3 bases are TGTGCCAGCAGCTGGGCGGGCTATGGCTACACCTTC. Amino acid sequence: CASSWAGYGYTF.